A few counts support the clone carrying this T cell receptor beta chain. The antigen is not known. This entry comes from a study of T-cell memory formation after mild COVID-19. Whole-study context: Largely, TCR clusters stayed within a single donor.

5'RACE primed at constant segments yielded TCR alpha and TCR beta cDNA libraries bearing sample barcodes and UMIs. TCRdb reprocessed the 5' RACE reads via MiXCR and lists one record per CDR3 protein. Here the sample spans over 400,000 distinct CDR3 sequences, less than 25% being singletons. Findings of the study overall: The pre-infection memory compartment contained some responding clones, suggesting cross-reactive memory joined. Clones which contracted sat mainly in CM and EM if CD4+, and in EMRA if CD8+.

V was pared by 1 base and J by 7 bases, with 14 bases between. The CDR3 runs 15 residues. Germline CDR1 and CDR2: SEHNR and FQNEAQ (reference sequence). The chain is built from TRBV7-9 and TRBJ2-1; a weak D match, TRBD1 (6 bases). Sequenced sample: PBMCs or a T cell subset sorted from them (not recorded which). The clonotype comes from an adult woman who had mild COVID-19 (a few samples of this study predate the infection). Cell type and time point are not known. As DNA, the CDR3 is TGTGCCAGCAGCTTAGTAGGGGGTTTGCTAAATGAGCAGTTCTTC. This encodes CASSLVGGLLNEQFF.